This T cell receptor beta chain was recovered during a study of cytomegalovirus exposure and HLA in healthy donors. Study results and caveats: As a later analysis showed, a missense DCLRE1C variant was linked to trimming of TCR beta V- and J-genes. The only immune exposure information that was available was CMV serostatus.

A note on this clone: Its antigen is unidentified.

The study ran its PCR with 60 Vbeta and 13 Jbeta primers. In the study's own analysis: Counted up in a later analysis, unique TCR beta chains came to 60 million to 95 million, with around 9.9 million shared. Assay: immunoSEQ multiplex PCR; the TCRdb copy retains only in-frame clones and omits some. The V and J calls and clone size were taken over from that table, and D and trimming were inferred from the DNA. The sample has about 110,000 clones, around 73% seen once. There were likely unrecorded immune exposures, though donors were nominally healthy when sampled. This CDR3 spans 16 amino acids. The J segment lost 0 bases and the V segment lost 2 bases, leaving 4 bases of the junction unmatched. Germline values: CDR1 PRHDT, CDR2 FYEKMQ (reference sequence).

This TCR derives from a man aged 40-55 years in good health and CMV-seronegative. Sequencing used PBMCs. The gene calls are TRBV13 and TRBJ2-1, with 7 bases matching TRBD1. This CDR3 is CASSLRDRASYNEQFF. Here the CDR3 DNA reads TGTGCCAGCAGCTTACGGGACAGAGCCTCCTACAATGAGCAGTTCTTC.